This TCR beta chain is drawn from a study of Graves' ophthalmopathy and Graves' hyperthyroidism. As the starting material, 10 ml of fresh peripheral blood yielded the PBMCs. RNA transcripts were the source from which TCR beta CDR3 regions were amplified. Second-round multiplex PCR came after a first-round RT-PCR that employed HTBI primers. One entry per CDR3 protein, called by TCRdb with MiXCR from the multiplex PCR reads. The sample holds about 400,000 distinct CDR3 sequences, roughly 14% seen once. The receptor was isolated from a woman younger than 30 with stable Graves' hyperthyroidism. Material: peripheral blood.

CDR3 DNA: TGCGCCAGCAGCCAAGTCCAGGGGCGCCCCCTCCACTTT. Translating it yields CASSQVQGRPLHF. The chain couples TRBV4-1 to TRBJ1-6; D possibly corresponds to TRBD1 (6 bases). This CDR3 comprises 13 residues. Germline V gives CDR1 MGHRA, CDR2 YSYEKL. V lost 1 base and J 13 bases, leaving 11 bases between the germline ends.